Shown below are 10 T cell receptor beta chains from a single sample sequenced in a study of CD8 T cells in Susac syndrome. Reverse transcription of about 0.45 to 1 ug RNA was carried out with random hexamers. TCRdb ran MiXCR on the immunoSEQ multiplex PCR reads and lists one entry per CDR3 protein. The table lists 140,000 or so distinct CDR3 sequences, roughly 95% of them singletons. The sequenced sample was CD4+ T cells from PBMCs. These receptor sequences come from a human donor with multiple sclerosis.

The V call is TRBV27, the J call TRBJ2-7; 9 bases are shared with TRBD1. CDR1 MNHEY and CDR2 SMNVEV come from the germline V gene (reference sequence). CDR3 length equals 14 residues. V lost 6 bases and J lost 4; bases outside the gene matches: 7. The CDR3: CASRRGTGRYEQYF. The CDR3 DNA is TGTGCCAGCAGAAGAGGGACAGGGAGGTACGAGCAGTACTTC.

The V call is TRBV3-1, the J call TRBJ1-5; a possible D gene is TRBD1 (6 bases). This CDR3 comprises 14 residues. V lost 1 base to trimming and J lost 7 bases, with 11 bases between them. Per germline, CDR1 LGHDT and CDR2 YNNKEL (reference sequence). CDR3 residues: CASSQGNRVQPQHF. The DNA of the CDR3 is TGTGCCAGCAGCCAAGGGAACAGGGTGCAGCCCCAGCATTTT.

The gene calls are TRBV6-2 or TRBV6-3 and TRBJ2-1, with 8 bases that match TRBD1. Germline V CDR1 and CDR2: MNHEY, SVGEGT. V lost 0 bases and J lost 4; bases outside the gene matches: 8. The CDR3 is made up of 17 amino acids. As DNA, the CDR3 is TGTGCCAGCAGTTACTCTCCACCAGGGGGCATTTACAATGAGCAGTTCTTC. This translates into CASSYSPPGGIYNEQFF.

J is TRBJ2-2 and V is TRBV20-1, with 9 bases lining up with TRBD1. Trimming at V came to 1 base and at J to 6 bases, leaving 9 bases not matched to a gene. The CDR3 runs to 16 residues. Germline V gene lookup returns CDR1 DFQATT and CDR2 SNEGSKA (reference sequence). CDR3 coding DNA: TGCAGTGCTAGAGCCCCACAGGGGGCGCTCCCCGGGGAGCTGTTTTTT. Protein: CSARAPQGALPGELFF.

This sequence joins TRBV6-5 and TRBJ2-7, with TRBD1 as a possible D gene (6 bases). In germline, CDR1 is MNHEY, CDR2 SVGAGI. There are 12 residues in the CDR3. The V end lost 6 bases, the J end lost 3 bases, and 9 bases lay between the germline ends. DNA of the CDR3: TGTGCCAGCAGGACAGGTGGCTACGAGCAGTACTTC. This translates into CASRTGGYEQYF.

The chain couples TRBV27 to TRBJ2-5; 8 nucleotides match TRBD1. The CDR3 covers 16 residues. Germline CDR1 is MNHEY and CDR2 is SMNVEV (reference sequence). Germline trimming cut 2 bases from V and 4 bases from J; bases unmatched to any gene: 9. The CDR3 region has the DNA TGTGCCAGCAGTTTACGGACAGGGATTGTTGGAGAGACCCAGTACTTC. Encoded protein: CASSLRTGIVGETQYF.

This chain joins TRBV2 and TRBJ2-5; 8 bases fit TRBD1. Germline-derived CDR1 and CDR2 are SNHLY and FYNNEI. CDR3 size: 14 residues. Trimming cost V 2 bases and J 6 bases; bases outside gene matches: 5. The CDR3 region is CASSESGGAKTQYF. DNA of the CDR3: TGTGCCAGCAGTGAATCAGGGGGCGCGAAGACCCAGTACTTC. Full variable domain (remainder filled in from reference TRBV2 and TRBJ2-5): EPEVTQTPSHQVTQMGQEVILRCVPISNHLYFYWYRQILGQKVEFLVSFYNNEISEKSEIFDDQFSVERPDGSNFTLKIRSTKLEDSAMYFCASSESGGAKTQYFGPGTRLLVL.

The CDR3 region is CSAEHFGTDYGYTF. CDR3 in DNA: TGCAGTGCTGAACACTTCGGGACAGACTATGGCTACACCTTC. The gene calls are TRBV20-1 and TRBJ1-2, with 7 bases fitting TRBD1. The junction had 9 bases not matched to a gene; V was cut back by 5 bases and J by 3 bases. The CDR3 length is 14 residues. CDR1 and CDR2 from the germline V gene are DFQATT and SNEGSKA (reference sequence).

This chain uses TRBV24-1 with TRBJ2-1, with 14 bases lining up with TRBD2. In germline, CDR1 is KGHDR, CDR2 SFDVKD. The CDR3 runs to 17 residues. Trimming took 5 bases from V and 2 from J; bases not matched to a gene: 4. This CDR3 is CATSGTSGGRTYNEQFF. Written as DNA, the CDR3 is TGTGCCACCAGTGGGACTAGCGGGGGGCGGACCTACAATGAGCAGTTCTTC.

This chain uses TRBV30 with TRBJ1-2; tentatively, D is TRBD1 (6 bases). Germline CDR1 GTSNPN, CDR2 SVGIG (reference sequence). This CDR3 has 13 amino acids. The germline V and J ends were trimmed by 2 bases and 4 bases, with 11 bases remaining between them. CDR3 residues: CAWSPGEGYGYTF. CDR3 DNA sequence: TGTGCCTGGAGTCCAGGGGAGGGCTATGGCTACACCTTC.